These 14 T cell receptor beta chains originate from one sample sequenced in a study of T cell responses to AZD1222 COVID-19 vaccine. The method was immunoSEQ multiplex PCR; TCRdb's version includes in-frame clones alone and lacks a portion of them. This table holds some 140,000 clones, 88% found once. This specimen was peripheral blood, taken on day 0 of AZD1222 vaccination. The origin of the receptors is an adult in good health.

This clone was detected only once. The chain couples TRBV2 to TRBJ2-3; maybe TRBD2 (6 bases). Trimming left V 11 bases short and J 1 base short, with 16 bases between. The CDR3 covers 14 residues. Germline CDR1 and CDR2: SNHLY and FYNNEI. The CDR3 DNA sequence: TGTGCCGGAGGGTTGGGACGTCGCACAGATACGCAGTATTTT. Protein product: CAGGLGRRTDTQYF.

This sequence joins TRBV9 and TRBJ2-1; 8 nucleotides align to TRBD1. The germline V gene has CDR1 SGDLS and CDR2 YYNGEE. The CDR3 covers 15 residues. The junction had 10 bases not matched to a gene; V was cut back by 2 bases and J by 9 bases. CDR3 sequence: CASSVLDRVFSEQFF. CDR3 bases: TGTGCCAGCAGCGTTCTGGACAGGGTTTTCAGTGAGCAGTTCTTC.

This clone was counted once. The CDR3: CASSPSGNTIYF. For the CDR3, the DNA is TGTGCCAGCAGCCCGTCCGGGAACACCATATATTTT. V gene TRBV3-1 (or the pseudogene TRBV3-2) combines with J gene TRBJ1-3; D gene ambiguous. The CDR3 has 12 residues. Trimming cost V 4 bases and J 7 bases, with 8 bases left between them. Germline CDR1 LGHDT, CDR2 YNNKEL (reference sequence).

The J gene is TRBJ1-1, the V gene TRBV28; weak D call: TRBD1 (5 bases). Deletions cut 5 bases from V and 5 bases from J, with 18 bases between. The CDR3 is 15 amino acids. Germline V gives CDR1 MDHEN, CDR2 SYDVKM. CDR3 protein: CASSLPVRGWTEAFF. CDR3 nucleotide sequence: TGTGCCAGCAGTCTACCGGTTAGGGGTTGGACTGAAGCTTTCTTT.

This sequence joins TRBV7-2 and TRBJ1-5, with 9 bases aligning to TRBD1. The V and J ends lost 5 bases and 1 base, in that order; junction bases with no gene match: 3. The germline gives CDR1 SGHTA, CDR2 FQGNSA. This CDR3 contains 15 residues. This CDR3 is CASSLGTGSNQPQHF. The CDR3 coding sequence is TGTGCCAGCAGCCTTGGGACAGGGAGCAATCAGCCCCAGCATTTT.

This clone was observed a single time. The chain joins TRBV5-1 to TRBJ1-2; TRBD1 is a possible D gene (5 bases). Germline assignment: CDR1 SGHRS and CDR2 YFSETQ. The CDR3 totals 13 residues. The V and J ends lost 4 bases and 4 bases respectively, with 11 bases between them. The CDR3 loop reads CASSPSGGYGYTF. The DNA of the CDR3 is TGCGCCAGCAGCCCAAGCGGGGGCTATGGCTACACCTTC.

CDR3 sequence (DNA): TGTGCCAGCAGCTCGGGATCTTCGGGAGCTTTCTTT. This gives the protein CASSSGSSGAFF. The V and J genes are TRBV7-9 and TRBJ1-1; D not resolved. Per the germline V gene, CDR1 is SEHNR and CDR2 is FQNEAQ (reference sequence). This CDR3 has 12 residues. The ends were cut back, 4 bases at V and 10 bases at J, with 13 bases in the middle.

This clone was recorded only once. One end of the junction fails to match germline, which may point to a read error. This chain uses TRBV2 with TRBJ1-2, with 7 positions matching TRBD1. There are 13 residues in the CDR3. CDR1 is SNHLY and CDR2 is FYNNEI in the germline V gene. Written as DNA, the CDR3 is TGTGCCAGCAGGGAAGACAGGGTATGGGGCTACACCTTC. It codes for CASREDRVWGYTF.

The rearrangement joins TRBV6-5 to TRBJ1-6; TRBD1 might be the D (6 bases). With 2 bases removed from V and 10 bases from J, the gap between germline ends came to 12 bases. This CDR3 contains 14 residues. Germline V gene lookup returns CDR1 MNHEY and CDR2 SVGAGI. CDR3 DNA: TGTGCCAGCAGTTACGCCACAGGGTACTCACCCCTCCACTTT. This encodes CASSYATGYSPLHF.

The CDR3 DNA reads TGTGCCAGCAGTTTATCGTGGCAGGGGGCGAATTCACCCCTCCACTTT. Translation gives CASSLSWQGANSPLHF. The chain has TRBV27 and TRBJ1-6; 8 nucleotides line up with TRBD1. Trimming cost V 0 bases and J 7 bases; bases outside gene matches: 5. CDR1 is MNHEY and CDR2 is SMNVEV in the germline V gene (reference sequence). The CDR3 is made up of 16 amino acids.

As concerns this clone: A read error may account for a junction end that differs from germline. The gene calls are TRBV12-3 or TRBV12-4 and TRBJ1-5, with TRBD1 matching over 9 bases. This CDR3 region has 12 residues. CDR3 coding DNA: TGTGCCAGCAGTCAGGGACAGGGAGGCTTTTTTTTT. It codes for CASSQGQGGFFF.

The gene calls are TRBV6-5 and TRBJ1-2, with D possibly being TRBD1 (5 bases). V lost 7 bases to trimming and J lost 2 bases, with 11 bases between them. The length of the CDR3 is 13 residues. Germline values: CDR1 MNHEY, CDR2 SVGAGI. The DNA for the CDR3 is TGTGCCAGCACCAGAGAGGGGAACTATGGCTACACCTTC. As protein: CASTREGNYGYTF.

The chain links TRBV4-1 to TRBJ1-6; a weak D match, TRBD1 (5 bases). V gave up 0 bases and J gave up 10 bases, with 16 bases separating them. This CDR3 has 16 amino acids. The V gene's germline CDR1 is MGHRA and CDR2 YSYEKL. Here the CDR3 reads CASSQEIRAGQSPLHF. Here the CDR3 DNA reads TGCGCCAGCAGCCAAGAAATAAGGGCAGGACAATCACCCCTCCACTTT.

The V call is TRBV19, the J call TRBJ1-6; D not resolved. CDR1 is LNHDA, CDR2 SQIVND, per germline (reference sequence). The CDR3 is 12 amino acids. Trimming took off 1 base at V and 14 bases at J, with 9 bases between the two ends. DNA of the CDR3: TGTGCCAGTAGTATAGGCCCCCAGGCCCTCCACTTT. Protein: CASSIGPQALHF.